One T cell receptor beta chain is described in this entry. Its antigen is not known. The sample is drawn from a study of CXCR3-negative and CXCR3-positive naive CD8 T cells. Study-wide results and caveats: Memory cells differed in TRBV-TRBJ usage, but naive CXCR3-negative and CXCR3-positive cells had similar usage. TRB CDR3s were more hydrophobic in CXCR3-positive than in CXCR3-negative naive cells. Surface CD5 matched across naive subsets, and TRB CDR3 properties served to infer TCR strength.

The CDR3 is 16 residues long. Germline V gene sequence: CDR1 PRHDT, CDR2 FYEKMQ (reference sequence). Naivety in CD8+ T cells corresponded to a CD45RO-CCR7+CD27+CD95- phenotype. The method, 5' RACE with UMI labels, was used to prepare the TRB cDNA libraries. TCRdb re-analyzed the 5' RACE reads; it lists each CDR3 protein once, without DNA. The table for this sample gives around 63,000 distinct CDR3 sequences. The sequencing sample was made of naive CXCR3+ CD8+ T cells from blood. Documented subset: CD45RO-CCR7+CD27+CD95- naive CD8+ T cells expressing CXCR3 (TNR3+). The receptor's source is a human donor in good health. Some clones in this sample may be carry-over from other donors' samples. This rearrangement joins TRBV13 to TRBJ2-3; the D gene TCRdb calls, TRBD2, cannot be checked with no DNA. This CDR3 is CASSPRTNVYPDTQYF. Drawing the rest from reference TRBV13 and TRBJ2-3, the complete variable domain is AAGVIQSPRHLIKEKRETATLKCYPIPRHDTVYWYQQGPGQDPQFLISFYEKMQSDKGSIPDRFSAQQFSDYHSELNMSSLELGDSALYFCASSPRTNVYPDTQYFGPGTRLTVL.